The T cell receptor (beta chain) under discussion was sequenced for a study of CD4+ T cells in melanoma. With regard to this clone: Its antigen remains unidentified.

Study conclusions and caveats: A reported correlation linked neoantigen-specific CD4+ T cells to CD8+, macrophage and B cell function. Neoantigen-specific CD4+ T cells in melanoma reportedly had diverse differentiation states.

The CDR3 consists of 17 residues. The germline V gene has CDR1 MGHRA and CDR2 YSYEKL. With 2 bases removed from V and 0 bases from J, the gap between germline ends came to 13 bases. The method was immunoSEQ multiplex PCR; TCRdb's version includes in-frame clones alone and lacks a portion of them. The sample carries roughly 16,000 clones, around 77% recorded once. This sequence joins TRBV4-1 and TRBJ1-4, with D unresolved. Input material: cells from a culture (not recorded whether cultured in vitro). The sequence derives from a human donor with melanoma. The CDR3 DNA is TGCGCCAGCAGCCAATCATTCCGAGAAACAACTAATGAAAAACTGTTTTTT. The encoded protein is CASSQSFRETTNEKLFF.